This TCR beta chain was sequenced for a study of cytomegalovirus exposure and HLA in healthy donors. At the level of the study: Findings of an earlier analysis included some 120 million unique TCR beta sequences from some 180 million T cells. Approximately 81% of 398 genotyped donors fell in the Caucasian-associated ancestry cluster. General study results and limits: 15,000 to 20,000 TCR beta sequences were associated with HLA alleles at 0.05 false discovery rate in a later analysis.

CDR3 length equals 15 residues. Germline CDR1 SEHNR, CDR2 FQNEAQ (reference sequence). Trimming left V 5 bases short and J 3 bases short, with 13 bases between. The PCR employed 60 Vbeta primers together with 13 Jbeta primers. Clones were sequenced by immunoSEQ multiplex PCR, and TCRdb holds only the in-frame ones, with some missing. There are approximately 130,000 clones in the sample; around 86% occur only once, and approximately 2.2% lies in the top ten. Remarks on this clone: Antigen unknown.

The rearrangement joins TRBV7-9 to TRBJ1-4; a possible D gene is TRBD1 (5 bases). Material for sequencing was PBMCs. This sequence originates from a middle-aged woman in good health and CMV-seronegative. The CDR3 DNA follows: TGTGCCAGCAGCATCAGGGTCGGGTCTAATGAAAAACTGTTTTTT. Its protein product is CASSIRVGSNEKLFF.